This TCR beta chain was obtained from a study of T cell responses to AZD1222 COVID-19 vaccine. General study results and limits: Baseline seropositivity occurred in only six AZD1222 recipients. None of the repertoires were sampled until the peak T cell response had passed. Within unmutated variant regions lay the reported targets of nearly half of spike-specific TCRs. Donors skewed white British and female; clonal diversity was possibly underestimated.

The CDR3 sequence is 13 residues long. V was pared by 3 bases and J by 5 bases, with 14 bases between. The germline V gene has CDR1 DFQATT and CDR2 SNEGSKA (reference sequence). Assay: immunoSEQ multiplex PCR; the TCRdb copy retains only in-frame clones and omits some. The sample carries 65,000 to 85,000 clones, about 80% recorded once. In this sample, this clone turned up a few times. The antigen remains unidentified. The sequence was obtained from an adult who received the AZD1222 COVID-19 vaccine. The chain couples TRBV20-1 to TRBJ2-7, with TRBD1 as a possible D gene (6 bases). Sequenced material: peripheral blood, taken 28 days after the second AZD1222 dose. Written as DNA, the CDR3 is TGCAGTGCTAGTACACAGGGTATGAACGAGCAGTACTTC. Its translation: CSASTQGMNEQYF.